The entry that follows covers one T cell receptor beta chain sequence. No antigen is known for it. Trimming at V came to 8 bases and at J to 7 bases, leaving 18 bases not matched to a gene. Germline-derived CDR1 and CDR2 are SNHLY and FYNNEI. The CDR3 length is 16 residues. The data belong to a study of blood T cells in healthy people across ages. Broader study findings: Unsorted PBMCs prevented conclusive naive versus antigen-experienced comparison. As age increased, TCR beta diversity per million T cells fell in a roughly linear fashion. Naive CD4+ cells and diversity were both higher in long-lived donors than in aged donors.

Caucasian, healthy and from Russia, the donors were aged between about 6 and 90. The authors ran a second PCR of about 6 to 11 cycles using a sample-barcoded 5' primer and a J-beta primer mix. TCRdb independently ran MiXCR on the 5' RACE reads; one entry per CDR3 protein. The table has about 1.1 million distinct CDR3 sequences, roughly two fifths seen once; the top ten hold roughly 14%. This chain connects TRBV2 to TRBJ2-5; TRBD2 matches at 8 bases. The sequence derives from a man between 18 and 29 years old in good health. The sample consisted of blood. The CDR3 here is CASGDVGTSGPGTQYF. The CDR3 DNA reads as TGTGCCAGCGGGGACGTCGGTACTAGCGGTCCGGGGACCCAGTACTTC.